This T cell receptor (beta chain) was sequenced during a study of T cell responses to AZD1222 COVID-19 vaccine. Profiled with immunoSEQ multiplex PCR; TCRdb holds only in-frame clones, not every one. The data contain about 83,000 clones, around nine tenths of them singletons. The sample holds one count of this clone. What it binds is not known. Germline-derived CDR1 and CDR2 are LGHDT and YNNKEL (reference sequence). The CDR3 covers 14 residues. Trimming stripped 2 bases from V and 3 bases from J, with 11 bases between. Whole-study findings and limits: The sample set comprised mostly white British donors with more females, and clonal diversity was possibly underestimated. Only a handful of AZD1222 recipients tested seropositive at baseline.

Source: peripheral blood, taken on day 0 of MenACWY control vaccination. The V gene is TRBV3-1 (or the pseudogene TRBV3-2), the J gene TRBJ2-7; TRBD2 might be the D (5 bases). This TCR came from an adult in good health. The CDR3 is CASSQQPGSYEQYF. The CDR3 DNA reads TGTGCCAGCAGCCAACAACCGGGAAGCTACGAGCAGTACTTC.